This record looks at one T cell receptor beta chain sequence and its context. Its target is unknown. The junction does not match germline at one end; this may be a read error. The sample originates from a study of blood T cells in healthy people across ages. About the research overall: Per two T cells, about one barcoded beta molecule was captured through template switching. Points from the study as a whole: With naive T cell percentage, TCR beta diversity showed a strong correlation.

This CDR3 has 13 amino acids. CDR1 and CDR2 from the germline V gene are SGHDN and FVKESK. With a J-beta primer mix and a sample-barcoded 5' primer, a second PCR ran about 7 to 12 cycles. Template switching added a 12-random-nucleotide identifier to every cDNA molecule. TCRdb reprocessed the 5' RACE reads with MiXCR, giving one entry per CDR3 protein. Altogether hundreds of thousands of distinct CDR3 sequences are present, around 24% being singletons, with the ten largest covering 2.5% to 3.5%. These data also formed part of another study, on T cells of mothers and their children. In that study: Every mother supplied over 9 million TCR beta CDR3 reads and every child around 3 million.

The sample taken for sequencing was blood. The chain couples TRBV14 to TRBJ2-1; no reliable D call. The receptor was derived from a boy aged 10-17 years in good health. CDR3 in amino acids: CASSQVSYDEQFF. The CDR3 region has the DNA TGTGCCAGCAGCCAAGTTAGCTACGATGAGCAGTTCTTC.